Presented here are 27 T cell receptor beta chains from one specimen sequenced in a study of blood T cell repertoires in COVID-19. Sequenced by immunoSEQ multiplex PCR; TCRdb stores in-frame clones only, minus some. The data contain 300,000 to 450,000 clones, 70% to 85% of them singletons. Sequencing was performed on peripheral blood. Every receptor here comes from a human donor with acute or convalescent COVID-19. The donor label of this sample is uncertain.

The rearrangement joins TRBV24-1 to TRBJ2-1; 9 nucleotides match TRBD1. This CDR3 has 18 residues. Per the germline V gene, CDR1 is KGHDR and CDR2 is SFDVKD. V was clipped by 3 bases and J by 9 bases; unmatched bases: 17. The CDR3 DNA reads as TGTGCCACCAGTGATGGGGGGTGGGGGACAGGGCTTTATGGTGAGCAGTTCTTC. It encodes CATSDGGWGTGLYGEQFF.

The chain joins TRBV10-3 to TRBJ2-1; a weak D match, TRBD1 (5 bases). This CDR3 spans 15 amino acids. The V end was cut by 0 bases, the J end by 5 bases, with 11 bases between. CDR1 ENHRY and CDR2 SYGVKD come from the germline V gene. In nucleotides, the CDR3 is TGTGCCATCAGTGAGTCCAGGGTTGGCAACAATGAGCAGTTCTTC. Residues: CAISESRVGNNEQFF.

V and J are TRBV6-5 and TRBJ1-1; D is ambiguous. Trimming took 3 bases from V and 5 from J, leaving 16 bases between them. Germline CDR1 is MNHEY and CDR2 is SVGAGI. This CDR3 region has 15 residues. The CDR3 here is CASSYWGGEVTEAFF. CDR3 sequence (DNA): TGTGCCAGCAGTTATTGGGGTGGGGAGGTGACTGAAGCTTTCTTT.

This rearrangement joins TRBV6-5 to TRBJ1-1; 8 bases fit TRBD1. CDR1 MNHEY and CDR2 SVGAGI come from the germline V gene. After removal of 0 bases from V and 9 bases from J, the junction contained 12 bases not matched to a gene. This CDR3 comprises 16 residues. This CDR3 is CASSYSRQGAQGKAFF. CDR3 nucleotide sequence: TGTGCCAGCAGTTACTCGCGGCAGGGGGCGCAAGGAAAAGCTTTCTTT.

This clone was observed a handful of times. The V call is TRBV6-6, the J call TRBJ1-1; unclear D gene. Between the trimmed V and J ends, which lost 6 bases and 1 base, there was a span of 9 bases. The CDR3 loop spans 13 amino acids. The V gene's germline CDR1 is MNHNY and CDR2 SVGAGI (reference sequence). CDR3 sequence reads: CASSIQTNTEAFF. The CDR3, as DNA: TGTGCCAGCAGCATACAGACGAACACTGAAGCTTTCTTT.

This clone was detected only a few times. This rearrangement joins TRBV7-2 to TRBJ2-1; D may be TRBD1 (5 bases). Trimming cost V 6 bases and J 5 bases, with 14 bases left between them. This CDR3 comprises 14 residues. From germline, CDR1 is SGHTA and CDR2 FQGNSA. CDR3 nucleotide sequence: TGTGCCAGCAGGTTACCCCCAGGGAACAATGAGCAGTTCTTC. It specifies CASRLPPGNNEQFF.

The gene calls are TRBV7-9 and TRBJ2-1, with TRBD2 matching 12 bases. The V and J ends lost 5 bases and 7 bases, in that order; junction bases with no gene match: 9. This CDR3 contains 16 residues. The germline V gene has CDR1 SEHNR and CDR2 FQNEAQ (reference sequence). CDR3: CASSTSSGRAGNEQFF. The CDR3 DNA reads as TGTGCCAGCAGCACGTCTAGCGGGAGGGCCGGGAATGAGCAGTTCTTC.

In this sample, this clone turned up a few times. The chain recombines TRBV14 with TRBJ1-4; possible D gene TRBD1, 6 bases. Trimming stripped 2 bases from V and 0 bases from J, with 10 bases between. The length of the CDR3 is 16 residues. CDR1 is SGHDN, CDR2 FVKESK, per germline. The CDR3 loop reads CASSQTYRATNEKLFF. The CDR3 DNA follows: TGTGCCAGCAGCCAAACCTACAGGGCAACTAATGAAAAACTGTTTTTT.

This chain connects TRBV28 to TRBJ2-7; the match to TRBD1 covers 9 bases. Losses at the gene ends were 7 bases for V and 1 base for J; bases not matched to a gene: 5. This CDR3 contains 14 residues. CDR1 and CDR2 (germline): MDHEN, SYDVKM. The CDR3, as DNA: TGTGCCAGCACCTCACAGGGGGCATCCTACGAGCAGTACTTC. Amino acids: CASTSQGASYEQYF.

The rearrangement uses TRBV7-9 and TRBJ2-5, with D maybe TRBD2 (5 bases). Germline V gives CDR1 SEHNR, CDR2 FQNEAQ (reference sequence). V was clipped by 5 bases and J by 0 bases, with 7 bases between them. The CDR3 runs to 13 residues. CDR3 sequence reads: CASSMDYQETQYF. The CDR3 nucleotides are TGTGCCAGCAGCATGGACTACCAAGAGACCCAGTACTTC.

The V and J genes are TRBV30 and TRBJ1-6, with 7 bases identical to TRBD1. CDR1 GTSNPN and CDR2 SVGIG come from the germline V gene (reference sequence). V dropped 4 bases and J dropped 0; count of bases not matched to a gene: 15. The CDR3 sequence is 19 residues long. Here the CDR3 DNA reads TGTGCCTGGACCGACAGGGTAACCTCCCTGAGCTCCTATAATTCACCCCTCCACTTT. Its protein is CAWTDRVTSLSSYNSPLHF.

The chain combines TRBV7-2 with TRBJ1-5, with D perhaps TRBD1 (5 bases). V dropped 6 bases and J dropped 12 bases, with 21 bases sitting between them. Germline V lookup: CDR1 SGHTA, CDR2 FQGNSA. This CDR3 contains 14 residues. The CDR3 DNA is TGTGCCAGCAGTCTTCTTCGGGGGACCCAGGTCCAGCATTTT. Translating gives CASSLLRGTQVQHF.

This sequence joins TRBV6-6 and TRBJ2-5; no reliable D call. The germline V gene has CDR1 MNHNY and CDR2 SVGAGI (reference sequence). The germline V and J ends were trimmed by 0 bases and 3 bases, with 5 bases remaining between them. The CDR3 is 13 residues long. CDR3 DNA sequence: TGTGCCAGCAGTTACTCCGGAGAAGAGACCCAGTACTTC. This encodes CASSYSGEETQYF.

The chain combines TRBV11-2 with TRBJ1-3, with TRBD1 matching over 8 bases. Germline CDR1 is SGHAT and CDR2 is FQNNGV. V trimming: 1 base; J trimming: 0 bases; junction bases outside the gene matches: 5. CDR3 length: 17 amino acids. This CDR3 is CASSLAPQGASGNTIYF. CDR3 bases: TGTGCCAGCAGCTTAGCCCCCCAGGGGGCCTCTGGAAACACCATATATTTT.

The V gene is TRBV2, the J gene TRBJ1-1, with D perhaps TRBD1 (6 bases). The CDR3 totals 14 residues. The germline gives CDR1 SNHLY, CDR2 FYNNEI. V was cut by 3 bases and J by 1 base, with 9 bases left in between. DNA of the CDR3: TGTGCCAGCAGTGACCGGGGGGCGAACACTGAAGCTTTCTTT. Residues: CASSDRGANTEAFF.

The rearrangement uses TRBV11-2 and TRBJ2-3; D ambiguous. Germline CDR1 is SGHAT and CDR2 is FQNNGV. The CDR3 totals 15 residues. The V end was cut by 0 bases, the J end by 8 bases, with 15 bases between. The CDR3 spells CASSLDPPETGTQYF. The CDR3 DNA follows: TGTGCCAGCAGCTTAGATCCACCAGAGACGGGTACGCAGTATTTT. Full variable domain (outside the CDR3, taken from reference TRBV11-2 and TRBJ2-3): EAGVAQSPRYKIIEKRQSVAFWCNPISGHATLYWYQQILGQGPKLLIQFQNNGVVDDSQLPKDRFSAERLKGVDSTLKIQPAKLEDSAVYLCASSLDPPETGTQYFGPGTRLTVL.

The gene calls are TRBV12-5 and TRBJ2-7; 7 positions agree with TRBD1. The CDR3 spans 14 residues. The junction had 8 bases not matched to a gene; V was cut back by 7 bases and J by 2 bases. Germline assignment: CDR1 LGHNT and CDR2 FRNRAP. The CDR3 sequence is CASASRDSTYEQYF. CDR3 sequence (DNA): TGTGCTAGTGCCTCTAGGGACAGTACCTACGAGCAGTACTTC. The full variable domain, completed using reference TRBV12-5 and TRBJ2-7, is DARVTQTPRHKVTEMGQEVTMRCQPILGHNTVFWYRQTMMQGLELLAYFRNRAPLDDSGMPKDRFSAEMPDATLATLKIQPSEPRDSAVYFCASASRDSTYEQYFGPGTRLTVT.

The chain uses TRBV5-1 and TRBJ2-1, with TRBD2 matching 10 bases. The CDR3 has 15 residues. The V segment lost 4 bases and the J segment 9 bases; nucleotides outside the gene matches: 10. Germline CDR1 reads SGHRS; CDR2 reads YFSETQ. The CDR3 DNA sequence: TGCGCCAGCAGCCCGGGACTAGCGTCGCGGGGTGAGCAGTTCTTC. This encodes CASSPGLASRGEQFF.

The chain is built from TRBV5-1 and TRBJ2-7, with 8 bases that match TRBD1. Germline CDR1 reads SGHRS; CDR2 reads YFSETQ. The V segment lost 9 bases and the J segment 6 bases; nucleotides outside the gene matches: 14. The CDR3 is 14 residues long. This CDR3 reads CATSKQGDSREQYF. The CDR3 nucleotides read TGCGCCACTTCCAAACAGGGGGACTCCCGCGAGCAGTACTTC. The full variable domain, rest sourced from reference TRBV5-1 and TRBJ2-7, is KAGVTQTPRYLIKTRGQQVTLSCSPISGHRSVSWYQQTPGQGLQFLFEYFSETQRNKGNFPGRFSGRQFSNSRSEMNVSTLELGDSALYLCATSKQGDSREQYFGPGTRLTVT.

V usage is TRBV30 and J usage is TRBJ2-7; D not resolved. This CDR3 comprises 13 residues. The ends were cut back, 2 bases at V and 5 bases at J, with 13 bases in the middle. The V gene's germline CDR1 is GTSNPN and CDR2 SVGIG (reference sequence). The CDR3 nucleotides are TGTGCCTGGAGTTCCCTCCTGAGAAACGAGCAGTACTTC. Protein sequence: CAWSSLLRNEQYF.

This rearrangement joins TRBV6-5 to TRBJ1-1; 8 nucleotides agree with TRBD1. Germline loops: CDR1 MNHEY, CDR2 SVGAGI. The CDR3 runs to 13 residues. V lost 7 bases to trimming and J lost 3 bases; unmatched junction nucleotides: 4. In DNA form, the CDR3 reads TGTGCCAGCACGATGACAGGGGACACTGAAGCTTTCTTT. Protein: CASTMTGDTEAFF.

The chain has TRBV5-1 and TRBJ2-5; a possible D gene is TRBD1 (5 bases). Germline assignment: CDR1 SGHRS and CDR2 YFSETQ. The germline V and J ends were trimmed by 4 bases and 1 base, with 8 bases remaining between them. The CDR3 runs 13 residues. CDR3 nucleotides: TGCGCCAGCAGCCCGCAGGGCCAAGAGACCCAGTACTTC. It translates to CASSPQGQETQYF.

This sequence joins TRBV6-5 and TRBJ1-2; TRBD1 agrees at 11 bases. Germline V gene lookup returns CDR1 MNHEY and CDR2 SVGAGI. The CDR3 sequence is 15 residues long. J lost 6 bases, V lost 7 bases, and 10 bases had no gene match. The CDR3 sequence: CASNAGQGASDGYTF. Here the CDR3 DNA reads TGTGCCAGCAATGCCGGACAGGGGGCGTCCGATGGCTACACCTTC.

The rearrangement links TRBV3-1 (or the pseudogene TRBV3-2) to TRBJ2-3, with TRBD2 matching 11 bases. From germline, CDR1 is LGHDT and CDR2 YNNKEL (reference sequence). The CDR3 is 14 amino acids. Germline trimming cut 4 bases from V and 7 bases from J; bases unmatched to any gene: 4. The CDR3 loop is CASSLSGGGYTQYF. The CDR3 nucleotides read TGTGCCAGCAGCCTTAGCGGGGGGGGATATACGCAGTATTTT.

The gene calls are TRBV3-1 (or the pseudogene TRBV3-2) and TRBJ2-3, with 13 bases identical to TRBD2. Germline loops: CDR1 LGHDT, CDR2 YNNKEL (reference sequence). The junction had 3 bases not matched to a gene; V was cut back by 5 bases and J by 7 bases. The CDR3 loop spans 14 amino acids. Written as DNA, the CDR3 is TGTGCCAGCAGCTTGGGACTAGCGGGGTATACGCAGTATTTT. This codes for CASSLGLAGYTQYF.

In this sample, this clone turned up once. The chain is built from TRBV7-2 and TRBJ2-5; TRBD2 matches 11 bases. V lost 5 bases to trimming and J lost 2 bases; unmatched junction nucleotides: 13. Germline-derived CDR1 and CDR2 are SGHTA and FQGNSA. CDR3 size: 18 residues. CDR3 sequence: CASSPSGLAGGGQETQYF. The CDR3 DNA reads TGTGCCAGCAGCCCTAGTGGGCTAGCGGGAGGAGGACAAGAGACCCAGTACTTC. The whole variable domain, remainder taken from reference TRBV7-2 and TRBJ2-5, is GAGVSQSPSNKVTEKGKDVELRCDPISGHTALYWYRQSLGQGLEFLIYFQGNSAPDKSGLPSDRFSAERTGGSVSTLTIQRTQQEDSAVYLCASSPSGLAGGGQETQYFGPGTRLLVL.

This chain uses TRBV18 with TRBJ1-2; 8 bases are a match to TRBD1. The J segment lost 1 base and the V segment lost 1 base, leaving 20 bases of the junction unmatched. Germline lookup yields CDR1 KGHSH and CDR2 LQKENI. The length of the CDR3 is 21 residues. CDR3 sequence (DNA): TGTGCCAGCTCACCACTACCCACGAACGACAGGGGCAAACGTGGTAACTATGGCTACACCTTC. This translates into CASSPLPTNDRGKRGNYGYTF.